This T cell receptor beta chain emerged from a study of cytomegalovirus exposure and HLA in healthy donors. Study-wide results and caveats: About 90% or about 30% of the time was how often most TCR beta V segments were productive, according to an earlier analysis. As was reported, the HLA-A and HLA-B alleles of most subjects were accurately predicted from TCR beta sequences. As a later analysis showed, a missense DCLRE1C variant was linked to trimming of TCR beta V- and J-genes.

As concerns this clone: Its antigen is undetermined.

The germline gives CDR1 MNHEY, CDR2 SVGAGI. With 2 bases removed from V and 2 bases from J, the gap between germline ends came to 9 bases. CDR3 length: 14 residues. PCR amplification relied on 60 Vbeta primers (plus 13 Jbeta primers). Only in-frame clones appear in the TCRdb table, and some are missing; sequencing was by immunoSEQ multiplex PCR. The sample comprises roughly 90,000 clones, about 88% of which are singletons, and about 2.1% rests with the top ten. Material: PBMCs. This clonotype was sampled from a man younger than 30 in good health and CMV-seronegative. The chain employs TRBV6-5 and TRBJ1-1, with D unresolved. The CDR3, as DNA: TGTGCCAGCAGTTACGGGCAGCATAACACTGAAGCTTTCTTT. As protein: CASSYGQHNTEAFF.